The sequence of this T cell receptor beta chain was determined in a study of early T cells in non-severe SARS-CoV-2 infection. General study points: Private and CD4 specificities were missed by VDJdb matching, skewed to anti-spike CD8.

Notes on this clonotype: The antigen is undetermined.

Per the germline V gene, CDR1 is SEHNR and CDR2 is FQNEAQ (reference sequence). V shed 5 bases and J shed 2 bases, with 15 bases lying between them. The CDR3 has 15 residues. TCRdb used MiXCR to reprocess the 5' RACE reads, holding one entry per CDR3 protein. The table includes more than 85,000 distinct CDR3 sequences, around 12% detected once. This receptor was taken from an adult who was a healthcare worker with PCR-confirmed SARS-CoV-2 infection or an uninfected control (not recorded which). The starting material was whole blood, obtained at baseline. The chain carries TRBV7-9 and TRBJ1-1; D remains ambiguous. The CDR3, as DNA: TGTGCCAGCAGCCCCTTAGGGATAGGTAACACTGAAGCTTTCTTT. It is translated as CASSPLGIGNTEAFF.